Sequencing of this T cell receptor (beta chain) was carried out in a study of T cell responses to AZD1222 COVID-19 vaccine. Between the trimmed V and J ends, which lost 1 base and 4 bases, there was a span of 13 bases. From germline, CDR1 is SQVTM and CDR2 ANQGSEA. The CDR3 sequence is 14 residues long. Overall study results and limits: Targets within unmutated variant regions were reportedly found for nearly half of spike-specific TCRs. The study sampled repertoires only after the peak T cell response.

Some clones are missing from TCRdb's copy, which holds only in-frame ones; the method was immunoSEQ multiplex PCR. Of some 150,000 clones listed, around 93% are singletons. This clone has only one observation. Its antigen is not identified. The genes are TRBV29-1 and TRBJ1-2; no clear D gene. The clonotype was recovered from an adult who received the AZD1222 COVID-19 vaccine. The material sequenced was peripheral blood, taken 28 days after the second AZD1222 dose. In DNA form, the CDR3 reads TGCAGCGTTGAAGCAGCCGGCAGCCTCTATGGCTACACCTTC. It is translated as CSVEAAGSLYGYTF. The full variable domain, in which reference TRBV29-1 and TRBJ1-2 provide the parts outside the CDR3, is SAVISQKPSRDICQRGTSLTIQCQVDSQVTMMFWYRQQPGQSLTLIATANQGSEATYESGFVIDKFPISRPNLTFSTLTVSNMSPEDSSIYLCSVEAAGSLYGYTFGSGTRLTVV.